This T cell receptor (beta chain) was recorded in a study of OX40 agonist ivuxolimab in advanced cancers. Across the study: At under 85% male, the cohort had a mean age of about 55 years, ranging from about 20 to 80. Study-level points and caveats: There was clonal expansion of CD4+ and CD8+ blood T cells by week 6 at 0.1 to 3.0 mg/kg.

Note on this clone: Antigen unknown.

Looked up from germline, CDR1 is MDHEN and CDR2 is SYDVKM. The CDR3 is 15 residues long. Losses at the gene ends were 5 bases for V and 4 bases for J; bases not matched to a gene: 1. Assay used: immunoSEQ multiplex PCR; TCRdb lists only in-frame clones, some missing. The sample has about 48,000 clones, roughly nine tenths seen once. This chain uses TRBV28 with TRBJ2-3; 15 nucleotides match TRBD2. The material was CD4+ or CD8+ T cells sorted from blood, obtained in a trial of the OX40 agonist ivuxolimab. This receptor was taken from an adult with an advanced solid tumor such as melanoma, head and neck, liver or kidney cancer. CDR3 residues: CASSRTSGRADTQYF. The DNA of the CDR3 is TGTGCCAGCAGTAGGACTAGCGGGAGGGCAGATACGCAGTATTTT.